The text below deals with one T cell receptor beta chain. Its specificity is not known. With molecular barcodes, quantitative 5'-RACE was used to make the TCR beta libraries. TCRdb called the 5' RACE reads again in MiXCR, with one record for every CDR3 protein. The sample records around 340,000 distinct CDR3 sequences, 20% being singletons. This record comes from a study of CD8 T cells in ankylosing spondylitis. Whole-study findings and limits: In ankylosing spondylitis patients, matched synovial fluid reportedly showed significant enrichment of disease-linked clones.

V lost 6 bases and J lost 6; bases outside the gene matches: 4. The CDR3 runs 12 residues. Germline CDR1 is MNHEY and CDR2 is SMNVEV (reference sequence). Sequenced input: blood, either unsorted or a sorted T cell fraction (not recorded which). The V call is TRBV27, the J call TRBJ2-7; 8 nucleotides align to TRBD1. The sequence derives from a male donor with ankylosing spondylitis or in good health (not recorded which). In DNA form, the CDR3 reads TGTGCCAGCAGCCGGACAGGGCTCGAGCAGTACTTC. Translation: CASSRTGLEQYF.